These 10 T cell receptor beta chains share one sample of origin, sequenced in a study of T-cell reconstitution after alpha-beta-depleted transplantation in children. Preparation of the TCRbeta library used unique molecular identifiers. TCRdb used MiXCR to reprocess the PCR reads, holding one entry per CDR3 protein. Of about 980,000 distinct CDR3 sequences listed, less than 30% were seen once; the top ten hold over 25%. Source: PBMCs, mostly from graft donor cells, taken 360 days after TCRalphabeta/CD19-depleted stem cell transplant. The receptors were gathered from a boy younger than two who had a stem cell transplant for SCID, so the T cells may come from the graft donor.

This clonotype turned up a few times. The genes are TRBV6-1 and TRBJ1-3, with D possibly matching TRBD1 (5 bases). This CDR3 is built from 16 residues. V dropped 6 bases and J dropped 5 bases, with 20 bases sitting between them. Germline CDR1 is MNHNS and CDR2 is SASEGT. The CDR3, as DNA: TGTGCCAGCAGAACCCACCGGGACGGAAACAGAAACACCATATATTTT. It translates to CASRTHRDGNRNTIYF.

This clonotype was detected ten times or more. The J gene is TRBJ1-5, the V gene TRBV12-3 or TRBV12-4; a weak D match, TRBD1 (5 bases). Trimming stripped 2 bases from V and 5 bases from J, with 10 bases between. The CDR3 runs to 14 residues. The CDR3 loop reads CASSLSTGHQPQHF. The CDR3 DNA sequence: TGTGCCAGCAGTTTAAGTACAGGTCATCAGCCCCAGCATTTT.

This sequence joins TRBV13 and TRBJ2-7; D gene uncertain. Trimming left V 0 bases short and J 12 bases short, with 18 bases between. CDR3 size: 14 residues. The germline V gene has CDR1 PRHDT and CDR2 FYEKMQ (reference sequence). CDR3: CASSLGKFRSPGYF. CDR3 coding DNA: TGTGCCAGCAGCTTAGGCAAGTTTCGGAGCCCGGGGTACTTC.

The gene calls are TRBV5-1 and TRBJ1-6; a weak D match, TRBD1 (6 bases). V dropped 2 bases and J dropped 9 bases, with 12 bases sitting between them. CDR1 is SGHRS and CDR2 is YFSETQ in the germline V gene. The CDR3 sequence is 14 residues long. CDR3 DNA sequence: TGCGCCAGCAGCTTAGGGGGGGCAGGTTCACCCCTCCACTTT. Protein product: CASSLGGAGSPLHF.

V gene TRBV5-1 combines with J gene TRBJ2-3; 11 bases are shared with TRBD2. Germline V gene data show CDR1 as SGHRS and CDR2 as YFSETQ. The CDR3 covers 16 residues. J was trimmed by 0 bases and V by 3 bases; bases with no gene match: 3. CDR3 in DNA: TGCGCCAGCAGCTCTAGCGGGGGGTCTAGCACAGATACGCAGTATTTT. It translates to CASSSSGGSSTDTQYF.

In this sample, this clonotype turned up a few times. The CDR3 bases are TGCGCCAGCAGCTCCCCCGCGGGGCCCGGGGAGCTGTTTTTT. Protein sequence: CASSSPAGPGELFF. The rearrangement uses TRBV5-1 and TRBJ2-2; D perhaps matches TRBD2 (6 bases). CDR3 length: 14 residues. In germline, CDR1 is SGHRS, CDR2 YFSETQ. Trimming shortened V by 3 bases and J by 6 bases, and 12 bases separated the two germline ends.

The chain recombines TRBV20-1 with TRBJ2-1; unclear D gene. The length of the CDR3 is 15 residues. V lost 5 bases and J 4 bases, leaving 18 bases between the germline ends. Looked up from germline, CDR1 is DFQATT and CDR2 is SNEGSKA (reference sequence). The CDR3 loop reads CSAGPRTSRYNEQFF. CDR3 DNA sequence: TGCAGTGCTGGTCCCCGAACATCCAGATACAATGAGCAGTTCTTC.

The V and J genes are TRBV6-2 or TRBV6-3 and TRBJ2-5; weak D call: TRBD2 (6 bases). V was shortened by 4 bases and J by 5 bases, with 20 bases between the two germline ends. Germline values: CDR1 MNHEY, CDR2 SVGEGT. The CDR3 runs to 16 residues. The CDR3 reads CASSSLRDSGSETQYF. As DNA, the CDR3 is TGTGCCAGCAGTTCCCTCCGGGACTCAGGGTCGGAGACCCAGTACTTC.

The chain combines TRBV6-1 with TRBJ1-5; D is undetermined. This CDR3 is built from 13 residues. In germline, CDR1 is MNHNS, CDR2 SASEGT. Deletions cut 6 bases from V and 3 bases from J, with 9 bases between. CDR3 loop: CASRQAINQPQHF. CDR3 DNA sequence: TGTGCCAGCAGGCAGGCCATCAATCAGCCCCAGCATTTT.

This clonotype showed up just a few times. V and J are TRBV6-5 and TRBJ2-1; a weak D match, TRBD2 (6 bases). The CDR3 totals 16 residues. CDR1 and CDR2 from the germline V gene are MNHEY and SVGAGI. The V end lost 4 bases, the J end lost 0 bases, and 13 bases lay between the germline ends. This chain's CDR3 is CASSWMGGVSYNEQFF. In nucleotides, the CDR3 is TGTGCCAGCAGTTGGATGGGCGGGGTCTCCTACAATGAGCAGTTCTTC.